These T cell receptor beta chains were read from a single sample in a study of CD8+ T cells in alopecia areata. Measured with immunoSEQ multiplex PCR; TCRdb has only the in-frame clones, and not every one. The sample lists 150,000 to 200,000 clones, 45% to 60% occurring once. The sample consisted of CD8+ T cells sorted from blood, taken around week 53, from a patient treated with tofacitinib. Every receptor here comes from a human donor with alopecia areata. Both conserved end residues are part of each CDR3. D genes are given only for firm matches. Some rows have no size entry. The others give once, few or many, or a class for an expanded clone.

V gene: TRBV5-6; clone size: NA; D gene: NA; J gene: TRBJ2-1; CDR3 protein: CASSLFLSGEQFF; CDR3 DNA: TGTGCCAGCAGCTTATTCCTTTCGGGTGAGCAGTTCTTC
V gene: TRBV19; clone size: few; D gene: TRBD2; J gene: TRBJ2-3; CDR3 protein: CASNLGLADTQYF; CDR3 DNA: TGTGCCAGTAACCTCGGACTAGCCGATACGCAGTATTTT
V gene: TRBV5-1; clone size: NA; D gene: TRBD1; J gene: TRBJ2-7; CDR3 protein: CASSSRDRLSYEQYF; CDR3 DNA: TGCGCCAGCAGCTCCCGGGACAGGCTATCCTACGAGCAGTACTTC
V gene: TRBV19; clone size: few; D gene: NA; J gene: TRBJ1-5; CDR3 protein: CASSISDYNQPQHF; CDR3 DNA: TGTGCCAGTAGTATTAGCGACTACAATCAGCCCCAGCATTTT
V gene: TRBV4-1; clone size: NA; D gene: NA; J gene: TRBJ2-7; CDR3 protein: CASSQVLNTYEQYF; CDR3 DNA: TGCGCCAGCAGCCAAGTCCTGAATACCTACGAGCAGTACTTC
V gene: TRBV27; clone size: NA; D gene: TRBD1; J gene: TRBJ2-7; CDR3 protein: CASSLVGTGSYEQYF; CDR3 DNA: TGTGCCAGCAGTTTAGTTGGGACAGGGTCCTACGAGCAGTACTTC
V gene: TRBV4-1; clone size: many; D gene: TRBD2; J gene: TRBJ2-7; CDR3 protein: CASSPRRVAGEQYF; CDR3 DNA: TGCGCCAGCAGCCCGAGACGGGTAGCGGGCGAGCAGTACTTC
V gene: TRBV7-9; clone size: NA; D gene: TRBD1; J gene: TRBJ1-3; CDR3 protein: CASSFTQGEADTIYF; CDR3 DNA: TGTGCCAGCAGCTTTACACAGGGGGAGGCAGACACCATATATTTT
V gene: TRBV27; clone size: few; D gene: NA; J gene: TRBJ1-3; CDR3 protein: CASSPDGRYSGNTIYF; CDR3 DNA: TGTGCCAGCAGTCCGGACGGACGGTACTCTGGAAACACCATATATTTT
V gene: TRBV11-2; clone size: few; D gene: TRBD1; J gene: TRBJ2-3; CDR3 protein: CASSTTGGNTQYF; CDR3 DNA: TGTGCCAGCAGCACAACAGGGGGCAATACGCAGTATTTT
V gene: TRBV29-1; clone size: few; D gene: NA; J gene: TRBJ1-4; CDR3 protein: CSVSMGRGEKLFF; CDR3 DNA: TGCAGCGTATCGATGGGACGGGGTGAAAAACTGTTTTTT
V gene: TRBV5-4; clone size: once; D gene: TRBD2; J gene: TRBJ2-2; CDR3 protein: CASSLKRGGPVTGELFF; CDR3 DNA: TGTGCCAGCAGCTTAAAGCGGGGGGGCCCTGTCACCGGGGAGCTGTTTTTT
V gene: TRBV30; clone size: NA; D gene: NA; J gene: TRBJ2-6; CDR3 protein: CAWTGSYSGANVLTF; CDR3 DNA: TGTGCCTGGACCGGGAGTTACTCTGGGGCCAACGTCCTGACTTTC
V gene: TRBV4-3; clone size: NA; D gene: TRBD1; J gene: TRBJ2-7; CDR3 protein: CASSQEETGFNEQYF; CDR3 DNA: TGCGCCAGCAGCCAAGAGGAGACAGGGTTCAACGAGCAGTACTTC
V gene: TRBV6-5; clone size: NA; D gene: NA; J gene: TRBJ2-2; CDR3 protein: CASSYSQGEYTGELFF; CDR3 DNA: TGTGCCAGCAGTTACTCTCAGGGAGAATACACCGGGGAGCTGTTTTTT
V gene: TRBV6-5; clone size: NA; D gene: NA; J gene: TRBJ1-4; CDR3 protein: CASSHGTTNEKLFF; CDR3 DNA: TGTGCCAGCAGCCACGGGACAACTAATGAAAAACTGTTTTTT
V gene: TRBV7-9; clone size: NA; D gene: TRBD1; J gene: TRBJ2-1; CDR3 protein: CASSLGQGAYNEQFF; CDR3 DNA: TGTGCCAGCAGCTTGGGACAGGGGGCCTACAATGAGCAGTTCTTC
V gene: TRBV27; clone size: NA; D gene: TRBD1; J gene: TRBJ2-7; CDR3 protein: CASSLGQVGQQYF; CDR3 DNA: TGTGCCAGCAGTTTAGGACAGGTGGGTCAGCAGTACTTC
V gene: TRBV4-1; clone size: NA; D gene: NA; J gene: TRBJ2-7; CDR3 protein: CASSQDPWGLSSYEQYF; CDR3 DNA: TGCGCCAGCAGCCAAGACCCATGGGGCCTCAGCTCCTACGAGCAGTACTTC
V gene: TRBV25-1; clone size: NA; D gene: NA; J gene: TRBJ1-1; CDR3 protein: CASSAGENTEAFF; CDR3 DNA: TGTGCCAGCAGTGCGGGAGAGAACACTGAAGCTTTCTTT
V gene: TRBV30; clone size: NA; D gene: NA; J gene: TRBJ2-3; CDR3 protein: CALGTGSRTDTQYF; CDR3 DNA: TGTGCCCTCGGGACGGGCTCTCGCACAGATACGCAGTATTTT
V gene: TRBV6-1; clone size: NA; D gene: NA; J gene: TRBJ2-5; CDR3 protein: CASSEQPLDGSGWETQYF; CDR3 DNA: TGTGCCAGCAGTGAACAGCCGTTGGACGGATCCGGTTGGGAGACCCAGTACTTC
V gene: TRBV30; clone size: NA; D gene: NA; J gene: TRBJ2-3; CDR3 protein: CAWSVSSDTQYF; CDR3 DNA: TGTGCCTGGAGTGTATCAAGCGATACGCAGTATTTT
V gene: TRBV21-1; clone size: NA; D gene: NA; J gene: TRBJ1-5; CDR3 protein: CASSKGARGNQPQHF; CDR3 DNA: TGTGCCAGCAGCAAAGGGGCGAGGGGCAATCAGCCCCAGCATTTT
V gene: TRBV4-2; clone size: NA; D gene: TRBD2; J gene: TRBJ2-5; CDR3 protein: CASSSYGTSRETQYF; CDR3 DNA: TGTGCCAGCAGCTCCTACGGGACTAGCCGTGAGACCCAGTACTTC
V gene: TRBV27; clone size: NA; D gene: NA; J gene: TRBJ1-2; CDR3 protein: CASSLGVGDYYGYTF; CDR3 DNA: TGTGCCAGCAGTTTGGGCGTTGGGGATTACTATGGCTACACCTTC
V gene: TRBV25-1; clone size: NA; D gene: NA; J gene: TRBJ1-6; CDR3 protein: CASSDHPTWSNSPLHF; CDR3 DNA: TGTGCCAGCAGTGATCACCCCACGTGGAGCAATTCACCCCTCCACTTT
V gene: TRBV27; clone size: NA; D gene: TRBD1; J gene: TRBJ1-6; CDR3 protein: CASTSGQATNSPLHF; CDR3 DNA: TGTGCCAGCACTTCGGGACAGGCGACTAATTCACCCCTCCACTTT
V gene: TRBV6-1; clone size: NA; D gene: NA; J gene: TRBJ2-7; CDR3 protein: CASSEAYYGAGYEQYF; CDR3 DNA: TGTGCCAGCAGTGAAGCCTATTATGGGGCGGGCTACGAGCAGTACTTC
V gene: TRBV5-6; clone size: NA; D gene: NA; J gene: TRBJ1-2; CDR3 protein: CASSFQGPGYTF; CDR3 DNA: TGTGCCAGCAGCTTCCAGGGCCCTGGCTACACCTTC